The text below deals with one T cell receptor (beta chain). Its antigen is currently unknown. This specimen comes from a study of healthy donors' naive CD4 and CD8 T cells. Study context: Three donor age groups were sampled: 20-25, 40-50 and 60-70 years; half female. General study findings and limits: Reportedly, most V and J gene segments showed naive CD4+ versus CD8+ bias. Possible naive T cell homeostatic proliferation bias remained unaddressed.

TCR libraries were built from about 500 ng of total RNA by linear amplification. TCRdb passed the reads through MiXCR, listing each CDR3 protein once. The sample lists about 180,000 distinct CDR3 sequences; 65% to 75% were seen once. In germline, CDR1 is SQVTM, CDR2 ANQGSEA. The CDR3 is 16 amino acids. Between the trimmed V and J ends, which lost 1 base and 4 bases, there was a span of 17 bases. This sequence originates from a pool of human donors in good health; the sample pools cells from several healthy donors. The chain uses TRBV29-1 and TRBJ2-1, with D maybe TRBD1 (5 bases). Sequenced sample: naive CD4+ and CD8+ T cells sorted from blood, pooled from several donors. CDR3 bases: TGCAGCGTTGAAGGGGAACAGGACACCAGTTACAATGAGCAGTTCTTC. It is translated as CSVEGEQDTSYNEQFF.